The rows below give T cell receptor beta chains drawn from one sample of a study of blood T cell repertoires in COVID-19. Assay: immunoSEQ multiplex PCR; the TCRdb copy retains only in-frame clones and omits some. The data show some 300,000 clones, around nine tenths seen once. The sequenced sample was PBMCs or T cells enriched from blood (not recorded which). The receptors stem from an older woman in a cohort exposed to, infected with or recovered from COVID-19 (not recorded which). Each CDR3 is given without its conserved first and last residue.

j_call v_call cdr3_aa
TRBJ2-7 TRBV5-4 ASSPRGSRYEQY
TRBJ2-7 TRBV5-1 ASSLGSGGSHEQY
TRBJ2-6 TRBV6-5 ASSYSRWANVLT
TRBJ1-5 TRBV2 ASSEAGAGVGQPQH
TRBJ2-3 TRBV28 ASSPEGRAPSTDTQY
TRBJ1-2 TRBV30 AWSPGTGGGYT
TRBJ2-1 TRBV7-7 ASSYGQGSYNEQF
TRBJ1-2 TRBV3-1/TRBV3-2 ASSHLDLGDGYT
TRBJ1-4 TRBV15 ATSRESFSYEKLF
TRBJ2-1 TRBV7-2 ASSLIWGLSSYNEQF
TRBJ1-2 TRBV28 ASSAGGPYGYT
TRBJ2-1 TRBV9 ASSVFLAGDGLYNEQF
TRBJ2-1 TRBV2 ASSFTGTSGRNNEQF
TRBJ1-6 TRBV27 ASSGQGSSYNSPLH
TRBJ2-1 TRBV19 ASSRAGGGNEQF
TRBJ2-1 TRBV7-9 ASSSQLGVDPEQF